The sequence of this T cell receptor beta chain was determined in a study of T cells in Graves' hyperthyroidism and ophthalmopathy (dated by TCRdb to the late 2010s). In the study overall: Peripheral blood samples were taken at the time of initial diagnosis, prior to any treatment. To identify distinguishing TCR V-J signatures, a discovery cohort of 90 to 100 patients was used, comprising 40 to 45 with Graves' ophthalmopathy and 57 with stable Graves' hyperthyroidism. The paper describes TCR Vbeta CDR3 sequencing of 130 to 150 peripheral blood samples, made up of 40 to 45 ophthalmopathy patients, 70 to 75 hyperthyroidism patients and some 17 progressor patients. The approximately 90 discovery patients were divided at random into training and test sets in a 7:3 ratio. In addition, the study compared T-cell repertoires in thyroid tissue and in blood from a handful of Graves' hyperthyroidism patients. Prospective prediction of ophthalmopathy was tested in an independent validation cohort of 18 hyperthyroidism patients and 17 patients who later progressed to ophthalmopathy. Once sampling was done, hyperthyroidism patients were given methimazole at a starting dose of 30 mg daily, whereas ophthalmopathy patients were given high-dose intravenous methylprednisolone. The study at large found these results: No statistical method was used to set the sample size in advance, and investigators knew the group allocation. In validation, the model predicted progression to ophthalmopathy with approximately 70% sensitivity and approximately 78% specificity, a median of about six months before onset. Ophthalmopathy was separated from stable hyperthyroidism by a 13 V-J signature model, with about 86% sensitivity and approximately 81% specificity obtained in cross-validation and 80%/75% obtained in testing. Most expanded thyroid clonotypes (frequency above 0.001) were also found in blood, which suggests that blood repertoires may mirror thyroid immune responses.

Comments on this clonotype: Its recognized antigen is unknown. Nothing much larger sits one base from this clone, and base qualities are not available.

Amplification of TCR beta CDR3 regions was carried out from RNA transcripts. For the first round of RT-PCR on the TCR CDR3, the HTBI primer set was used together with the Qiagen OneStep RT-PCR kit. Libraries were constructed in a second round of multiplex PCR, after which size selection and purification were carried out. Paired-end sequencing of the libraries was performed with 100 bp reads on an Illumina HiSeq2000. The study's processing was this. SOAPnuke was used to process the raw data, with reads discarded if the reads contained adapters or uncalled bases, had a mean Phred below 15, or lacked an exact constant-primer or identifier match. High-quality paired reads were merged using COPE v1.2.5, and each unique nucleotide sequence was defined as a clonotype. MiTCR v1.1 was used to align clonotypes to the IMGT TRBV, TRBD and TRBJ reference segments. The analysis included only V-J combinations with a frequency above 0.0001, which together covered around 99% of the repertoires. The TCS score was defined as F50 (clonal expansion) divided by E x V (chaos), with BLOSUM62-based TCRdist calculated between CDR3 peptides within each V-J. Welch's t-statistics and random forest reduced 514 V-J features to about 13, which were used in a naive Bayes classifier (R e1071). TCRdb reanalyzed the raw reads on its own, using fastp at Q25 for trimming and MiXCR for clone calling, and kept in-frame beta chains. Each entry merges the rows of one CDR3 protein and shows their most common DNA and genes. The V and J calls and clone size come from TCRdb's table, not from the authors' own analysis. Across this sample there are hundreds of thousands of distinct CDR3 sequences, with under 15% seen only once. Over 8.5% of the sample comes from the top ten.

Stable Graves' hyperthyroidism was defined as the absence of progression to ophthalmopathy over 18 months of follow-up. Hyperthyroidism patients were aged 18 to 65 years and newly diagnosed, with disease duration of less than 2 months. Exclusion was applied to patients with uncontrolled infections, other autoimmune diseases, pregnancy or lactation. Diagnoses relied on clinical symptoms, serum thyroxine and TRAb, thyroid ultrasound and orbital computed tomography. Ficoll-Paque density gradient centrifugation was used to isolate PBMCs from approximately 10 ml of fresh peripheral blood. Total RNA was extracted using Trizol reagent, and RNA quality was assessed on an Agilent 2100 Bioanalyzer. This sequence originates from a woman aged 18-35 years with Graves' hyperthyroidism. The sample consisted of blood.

The CDR3 region: CASSIMTPNYGYTF. Here is the DNA: TGTGCCAGTAGTATAATGACACCTAACTATGGCTACACCTTC. Recombination connected TRBV19 to TRBJ1-2; no confident D gene assignment can be made. For CDR1 and CDR2, the germline V gene (reference sequence) lists LNHDA and SQIVND. V and J are truncated by 2 bases and 0 bases respectively, leaving an intervening sequence of 7 bases. The CDR3, cysteine through phenylalanine, is 14 amino acids long. Of all the DNA, just the CDR3 is kept, 42 bases in frame from base 1.